The 12 T cell receptor beta chains listed next were all sequenced from one sample in a study of blood T cell repertoires in COVID-19. Repertoires were generated with immunoSEQ multiplex PCR, while TCRdb's copy carries only in-frame clones and drops some. Of around 70,000 clones in the sample, roughly three quarters are singletons; the top ten hold 12%. Sequenced input: peripheral blood. These receptors all come from a human donor in a cohort sampled during active COVID-19.

This rearrangement joins TRBV9 to TRBJ2-4; a possible D gene is TRBD2 (5 bases). V lost 0 bases, J lost 0 bases, and 10 bases lay in between. The length of the CDR3 is 16 residues. In germline, CDR1 is SGDLS, CDR2 YYNGEE. In DNA, the CDR3 is TGTGCCAGCAGCGTAGGAAGCGGAGAAGCCAAAAACATTCAGTACTTC. Its protein product is CASSVGSGEAKNIQYF.

The chain joins TRBV5-1 to TRBJ2-7; D might be TRBD1 (8 bases). Between the trimmed V and J ends, which lost 0 bases and 0 bases, there was a span of 22 bases. Per germline, CDR1 SGHRS and CDR2 YFSETQ. This CDR3 is built from 19 residues. The CDR3 DNA reads TGCGCCAGCAGCTTGGCCCCGCCGAAAACAGGGGGGGCCTCCTACGAGCAGTACTTC. This encodes CASSLAPPKTGGASYEQYF. Full variable domain (outside the CDR3, taken from reference TRBV5-1 and TRBJ2-7): KAGVTQTPRYLIKTRGQQVTLSCSPISGHRSVSWYQQTPGQGLQFLFEYFSETQRNKGNFPGRFSGRQFSNSRSEMNVSTLELGDSALYLCASSLAPPKTGGASYEQYFGPGTRLTVT.

The chain joins TRBV18 to TRBJ1-6, with 9 positions matching TRBD1. Germline CDR1 reads KGHSH; CDR2 reads LQKENI. This CDR3 comprises 14 residues. V dropped 6 bases and J dropped 7; count of bases not matched to a gene: 4. CDR3 amino acids: CASSTGTGNSPLHF. In nucleotides, the CDR3 is TGTGCCAGCTCGACCGGGACAGGGAATTCACCCCTCCACTTT.

The J gene is TRBJ1-5, the V gene TRBV18; D gene uncertain. The CDR3 length is 15 residues. CDR1 and CDR2 from the germline V gene are KGHSH and LQKENI. V lost 0 bases, J lost 3 bases, and 9 bases lay in between. The CDR3 loop is CASSPPGTLNQPQHF. The CDR3 DNA sequence: TGTGCCAGCTCACCACCCGGTACGCTCAATCAGCCCCAGCATTTT.

The chain links TRBV10-3 to TRBJ1-6; possible D gene TRBD1, 5 bases. Germline V lookup: CDR1 ENHRY, CDR2 SYGVKD. V was clipped by 0 bases and J by 10 bases, with 13 bases between them. This CDR3 is 15 amino acids long. DNA of the CDR3: TGTGCCATCAGTGAGTCAGGAGGGGATGGATCACCCCTCCACTTT. It codes for CAISESGGDGSPLHF.

This rearrangement joins TRBV7-3 to TRBJ2-5; unclear D gene. This CDR3 is built from 13 residues. From germline, CDR1 is SGHTA and CDR2 FQGTGA. Between the trimmed V and J ends, which lost 5 bases and 4 bases, there was a span of 11 bases. CDR3 region: CASSPGRRETQYF. The CDR3 DNA is TGTGCCAGCAGCCCAGGTCGTAGAGAGACCCAGTACTTC.

The V gene is TRBV7-9, the J gene TRBJ2-3, with a tentative D call TRBD2 (6 bases). Trimming left V 5 bases short and J 0 bases short, with 15 bases between. Germline V gene data show CDR1 as SEHNR and CDR2 as FQNEAQ (reference sequence). The CDR3 spans 16 residues. In nucleotides, the CDR3 is TGTGCCAGCAGCCCCGGCCTAGCGACTAGCACAGATACGCAGTATTTT. Protein sequence: CASSPGLATSTDTQYF.

The chain joins TRBV4-1 to TRBJ1-1, with 9 nucleotides matching TRBD1. Germline V gene sequence: CDR1 MGHRA, CDR2 YSYEKL. The CDR3 has 15 amino acids. V dropped 3 bases and J dropped 1; count of bases not matched to a gene: 3. CDR3 sequence reads: CASSQADRGNTEAFF. CDR3 nucleotides: TGCGCCAGCAGCCAGGCGGACAGGGGGAACACTGAAGCTTTCTTT.

This clone has more than one count but fewer than ten. CDR3 sequence: CASSRRQSASPLHF. CDR3 nucleotides: TGTGCCAGCTCGCGCCGACAGTCAGCTTCACCCCTCCACTTT. The V and J genes are TRBV2 and TRBJ1-6; D perhaps matches TRBD1 (5 bases). The V end was cut by 8 bases, the J end by 9 bases, with 17 bases between. The germline gives CDR1 SNHLY, CDR2 FYNNEI. This CDR3 is 14 amino acids long.

This chain links TRBV14 with TRBJ2-3; TRBD2 agrees at 8 bases. In germline, CDR1 is SGHDN, CDR2 FVKESK. This CDR3 has 19 amino acids. V was pared by 3 bases and J by 0 bases, with 14 bases of the junction left unmatched. This CDR3 reads CASSHRGGLTSGSTDTQYF. In nucleotides, the CDR3 is TGTGCCAGCAGCCATCGCGGGGGGCTCACTAGCGGTAGCACAGATACGCAGTATTTT.

This chain uses TRBV7-2 with TRBJ2-1; D is possibly TRBD2 (6 bases). The CDR3 is 15 amino acids. Germline V gives CDR1 SGHTA, CDR2 FQGNSA. Trimming cost V 1 base and J 5 bases, with 12 bases left between them. The CDR3 protein is CASSLGREWDNEQFF. Written as DNA, the CDR3 is TGTGCCAGCAGCTTAGGGAGGGAGTGGGACAATGAGCAGTTCTTC.

This rearrangement joins TRBV30 to TRBJ1-6; TRBD1 agrees at 7 bases. Germline V CDR1 and CDR2: GTSNPN, SVGIG (reference sequence). The J segment lost 10 bases and the V segment lost 2 bases, leaving 11 bases of the junction unmatched. The CDR3 is 15 residues long. The CDR3 here is CAWSSTGRRGSPLHF. In DNA form, the CDR3 reads TGTGCCTGGAGTTCGACAGGGAGGCGAGGCTCACCCCTCCACTTT.